These T cell receptor beta chains were read from a single sample in a study of response to subunit inactivated influenza vaccine. From the RT-PCR reads, TCRdb called clonotypes with MiXCR, one entry per CDR3 protein. The data hold 500,000 or so distinct CDR3 sequences, with approximately 17% observed a single time. Sequences were derived from CD4+ T cells sorted from PBMCs, sampled around 25 months after vaccination. The receptors come from a man aged 50 to 69 who received an inactivated influenza vaccine. Both conserved end residues are part of each CDR3. Each record gives: J gene, V gene, D gene, clone size, CDR3 protein, CDR3 DNA. D genes are given only for firm matches. Clone size appears in some rows only: once, few, many, or a class for an expanded clone.

>TRBJ1-5|TRBV21-1|-|-
CVLRVGPFNQPQHF
TGTGTCTTGAGAGTGGGACCCTTCAATCAGCCCCAGCATTTT
>TRBJ2-5|TRBV10-2|-|many
CASSEEGKLETQYF
TGCGCCAGCAGTGAGGAAGGGAAGTTAGAGACCCAGTACTTC
>TRBJ2-5|TRBV18|TRBD2|few
CASSLGLAGTQETQYF
TGTGCCAGCTCACTTGGACTAGCGGGGACCCAAGAGACCCAGTACTTC
>TRBJ1-1|TRBV4-2|TRBD1|-
CASSSGTGGIRSTEAFF
TGTGCCAGCAGCTCCGGGACAGGGGGGATCCGAAGTACTGAAGCTTTCTTT
>TRBJ2-5|TRBV7-7|TRBD1|-
CASSLGDRANSETQYF
TGTGCTAGCAGCTTGGGAGACAGGGCCAATTCGGAGACCCAGTACTTC
>TRBJ2-1|TRBV29-1|TRBD2|-
CSVDLAGGPNEQFF
TGCAGCGTTGATCTAGCGGGGGGGCCCAATGAGCAGTTCTTC
>TRBJ2-2|TRBV14|-|few
CASSQEGGGWFNTGELFF
TGTGCCAGCAGCCAAGAAGGAGGGGGCTGGTTCAACACCGGGGAGCTGTTTTTT
>TRBJ2-3|TRBV5-1|TRBD2|many
CASSPSGAGLRTDTQYF
TGCGCCAGCAGCCCGAGCGGGGCCGGTTTAAGGACAGATACGCAGTATTTT
>TRBJ2-5|TRBV7-9|TRBD1|few
CASSLTGSGQETQYF
TGTGCCAGCAGTTTGACAGGGAGTGGACAAGAGACCCAGTACTTC
>TRBJ2-7|TRBV7-9|-|-
CASRAISGSEYEQYF
TGTGCCAGCAGGGCAATTAGCGGCAGTGAATACGAGCAGTACTTC
>TRBJ2-3|TRBV9|-|few
CASSVTLAGDTQYF
TGTGCCAGCAGCGTTACGCTAGCCGGGGATACGCAGTATTTT
>TRBJ2-5|TRBV7-9|-|few
CASSLALIQGRETQYF
TGTGCCAGCAGCTTAGCGCTAATTCAGGGTCGAGAGACCCAGTACTTC
>TRBJ2-1|TRBV6-2/TRBV6-3|-|few
CASSYLARVNEQFF
TGTGCCAGCAGTTACTTAGCCAGGGTAAATGAGCAGTTCTTC
>TRBJ2-5|TRBV10-3|-|-
CAISESNLGQETQYF
TGTGCCATCAGTGAGTCTAATCTCGGCCAAGAGACCCAGTACTTC